These T cell receptor beta chains were read from a single sample in a study of blood T cell repertoires in COVID-19. The repertoire was sequenced with immunoSEQ multiplex PCR; TCRdb's copy has only in-frame clones and lacks some. The data show some 220,000 clones, 80% to 85% seen once. The sequenced sample was peripheral blood. Every receptor here comes from a woman aged 80 or over with active or convalescent COVID-19. Each CDR3 is given with its conserved first and last residue. The order of the fields is J gene, V gene, clone size, CDR3 length, D gene, CDR3 DNA, CDR3 protein. D genes are given only for firm matches. Clone size appears in some rows only: once, few, many, or a class for an expanded clone.

>TRBJ1-2|TRBV18|.|15|TRBD1
TGTGCCAGCTCACCCGCAGGGGGAAGCAACTATGGCTACACCTTC
CASSPAGGSNYGYTF
>TRBJ2-3|TRBV5-6|few|15|TRBD1
TGTGCCAGCAGCACCACGGGACAGGGCACAGATACGCAGTATTTT
CASSTTGQGTDTQYF
>TRBJ2-1|TRBV7-2|.|14|TRBD2
TGTGCCAGCACCGGGGCGGGGGACTACAATGAGCAGTTCTTC
CASTGAGDYNEQFF
>TRBJ1-1|TRBV30|.|13|TRBD1
TGTGCCTGGAGCTTAGGACAGGGAACTGAAGCTTTCTTT
CAWSLGQGTEAFF
>TRBJ2-5|TRBV18|few|14|.
TGTGCCAGCTCCCGGGAAGGTCGGACAGAGACCCAGTACTTC
CASSREGRTETQYF
>TRBJ1-6|TRBV6-5|.|11|.
TGTGCCAGCAGAAACCGGGGACCCCTCCACTTT
CASRNRGPLHF
>TRBJ2-4|TRBV7-9|.|17|TRBD2
TGTGCCAGCAGCACTCCGGGACTAGCTTCCGCCAAAAACATTCAGTACTTC
CASSTPGLASAKNIQYF
>TRBJ2-1|TRBV6-5|once|14|TRBD1
TGTGCCAGCAGTACCGGACAGGGGAGGAATGAGCAGTTCTTC
CASSTGQGRNEQFF
>TRBJ1-2|TRBV18|.|14|.
TGTGCCAGCTCACCAGGTGGAGATTACTATGGCTACACCTTC
CASSPGGDYYGYTF
>TRBJ2-1|TRBV7-9|.|17|TRBD2
TGTGCCAGCAGCTTAGATGCTAGCGGATATTTTTACAATGAGCAGTTCTTC
CASSLDASGYFYNEQFF
>TRBJ1-1|TRBV5-1|.|14|.
TGCGCCAGCAGGGTCATTAACACGCAACCTGAAGCTTTCTTT
CASRVINTQPEAFF
>TRBJ2-7|TRBV7-2|.|15|.
TGTGCCAGCAGCTTAACGGGAGAGGCAGGCTACGAGCAGTACTTC
CASSLTGEAGYEQYF
>TRBJ2-5|TRBV5-1|.|16|TRBD2
TGCGCCAGCAGCCTGGGACTAGCGGGGCTCGGGGAGACCCAGTACTTC
CASSLGLAGLGETQYF
>TRBJ2-7|TRBV5-5|.|13|.
TGTGCCAGCAGTCTCGCGCTCTCCTACGAGCAGTACTTC
CASSLALSYEQYF
>TRBJ1-3|TRBV7-6|.|15|TRBD1
TGTGCCAGCAGCAAGACAGGGCTATCTGGAAACACCATATATTTT
CASSKTGLSGNTIYF
>TRBJ2-2|TRBV5-6|once|16|.
TGTGCCAGCAGCTTGGTTTCCAGGGCGAACACCGGGGAGCTGTTTTTT
CASSLVSRANTGELFF
>TRBJ2-1|TRBV5-1|.|15|.
TGCGCCAGCAGCTCCGGTCAGGTTTCCTACAATGAGCAGTTCTTC
CASSSGQVSYNEQFF
>TRBJ2-5|TRBV30|.|13|.
TGTGCCTGGAAAAACTCTGCCTTGGAGACCCAGTACTTC
CAWKNSALETQYF
>TRBJ1-2|TRBV10-3|.|13|.
TGTGCCATCAGGGGGAGGCCGGAACTCGGCTACACCTTC
CAIRGRPELGYTF
>TRBJ2-5|TRBV6-5|.|12|TRBD2
TGTGCCAGCACTAGCGGGGAAGAGACCCAGTACTTC
CASTSGEETQYF
>TRBJ1-2|TRBV19|.|15|TRBD1
TGTGCCAGTAGTAAAGGACAGGGCTCTTACTATGGCTACACCTTC
CASSKGQGSYYGYTF
>TRBJ2-1|TRBV6-5|.|12|TRBD1
TGTGCCAGCAGACCATACAGGGGTGAGCAGTTCTTC
CASRPYRGEQFF
>TRBJ1-2|TRBV14|.|15|.
TGTGCCAGCAGCCAAGTTTTCCAGGGGAACTATGGCTACACCTTC
CASSQVFQGNYGYTF
>TRBJ1-2|TRBV30|.|13|TRBD1
TGTGCCTGGAGTGTCGGGCAGGGGGACGGCTACACCTTC
CAWSVGQGDGYTF
>TRBJ2-7|TRBV7-2|once|12|.
TGTGCCAGCAGCTTAGACAACTACGAGCAGTACTTC
CASSLDNYEQYF
>TRBJ1-6|TRBV6-6|.|15|TRBD1
TGTGCCAGCAGTTACGTACAGGGGGAGAATTCACCCCTCCACTTT
CASSYVQGENSPLHF
>TRBJ2-3|TRBV5-1|.|16|TRBD2
TGCGCCAGCAGCCCCGGACTAGCGGGAGTAGCAGATACGCAGTATTTT
CASSPGLAGVADTQYF
>TRBJ1-2|TRBV9|.|14|TRBD1
TGTGCCAGCGACCCTTCGGGACAGAACTATGGCTACACCTTC
CASDPSGQNYGYTF
>TRBJ2-1|TRBV7-2|once|15|TRBD2
TGTGCCAGCAGCCTCACTAGCGGGAGGGCGAATGAGCAGTTCTTC
CASSLTSGRANEQFF
>TRBJ2-3|TRBV11-3|.|13|TRBD2
TGTGCCAGCAGCGGGGGGGTGAGAGATACGCAGTATTTT
CASSGGVRDTQYF
>TRBJ2-3|TRBV3-1/TRBV3-2|.|12|.
TGTGCCAGCAGCCCTACGAGAGATACGCAGTATTTT
CASSPTRDTQYF
>TRBJ2-3|TRBV15|.|16|TRBD2
TGTGCCACCAGCAACCTAGCGGGAGGACGAGGAGATACGCAGTATTTT
CATSNLAGGRGDTQYF
>TRBJ1-5|TRBV2|few|13|.
TGTGCCAGCGGACAGACGCTAATCTTTCCCCAGCATTTT
CASGQTLIFPQHF
>TRBJ2-7|TRBV7-2|.|11|.
TGTGCCAGCAGCCCCCTTTTTGAGCAGTACTTC
CASSPLFEQYF
>TRBJ2-2|TRBV7-9|.|17|TRBD1
TGTGCCAGCAGCTTAAGGTTCCGACAGGGGCGCACCGGGGAGCTGTTTTTT
CASSLRFRQGRTGELFF
>TRBJ1-5|TRBV9|.|14|.
TGTGCCAGCAGCGTAGCTGACAGAGGTCAGCCCCAGCATTTT
CASSVADRGQPQHF
>TRBJ2-1|TRBV7-2|.|16|.
TGTGCCAGCACCCATTCGCAGAGGAGCTCCTACAATGAGCAGTTCTTC
CASTHSQRSSYNEQFF
>TRBJ1-1|TRBV7-2|.|15|.
TGTGCCAGCAGCTTAAGGGGGGGTCGGGACACTGAAGCTTTCTTT
CASSLRGGRDTEAFF
>TRBJ1-2|TRBV3-1/TRBV3-2|.|12|.
TGTGCCAGCAGCCAAGTCGGCTATGGCTACACCTTC
CASSQVGYGYTF
>TRBJ2-7|TRBV15|once|16|.
TGTGCCACCAGCAGAGATCGGGCGGGTCGCTGGATCGAGCAGTACTTC
CATSRDRAGRWIEQYF
>TRBJ2-5|TRBV29-1|few|13|.
TGCAGCTATGGGCAGGGGGGCCGGGAGACCCAGTACTTC
CSYGQGGRETQYF
>TRBJ2-7|TRBV7-2|.|13|.
TGTGCCAGCAGCTTAGAGGCGGAGGTCGAGCAGTACTTC
CASSLEAEVEQYF
>TRBJ2-3|TRBV13|few|12|.
TGTGCCAGCAGCGGAGTTGGAGATACGCAGTATTTT
CASSGVGDTQYF
>TRBJ1-1|TRBV4-2|.|14|TRBD1
TGTGCCAGCAGCCGGGAACAGGGGGGCACTGAAGCTTTCTTT
CASSREQGGTEAFF
>TRBJ2-5|TRBV11-3|.|18|TRBD1
TGTGCCAGCAGCTTAGCAGTGGGACAGGGGAGCCGTGTGTGGACCCAGTACTTC
CASSLAVGQGSRVWTQYF